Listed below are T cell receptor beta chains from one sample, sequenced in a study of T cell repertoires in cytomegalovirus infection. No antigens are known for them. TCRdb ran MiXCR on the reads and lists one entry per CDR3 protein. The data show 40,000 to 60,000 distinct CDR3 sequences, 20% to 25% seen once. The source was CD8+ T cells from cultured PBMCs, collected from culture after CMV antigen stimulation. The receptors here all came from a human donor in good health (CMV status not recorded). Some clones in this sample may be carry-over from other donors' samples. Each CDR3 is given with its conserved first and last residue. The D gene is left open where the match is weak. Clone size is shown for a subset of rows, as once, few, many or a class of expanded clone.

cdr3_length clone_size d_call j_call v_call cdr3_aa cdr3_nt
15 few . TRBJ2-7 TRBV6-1 CASSEARWDRYEQYF TGTGCCAGCAGTGAAGCTCGGTGGGACCGCTACGAGCAGTACTTC
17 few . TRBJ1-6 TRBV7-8 CASSLEDGVSYNSPLHF TGTGCCAGCAGCTTAGAAGACGGAGTCTCCTATAATTCACCCCTCCACTTT
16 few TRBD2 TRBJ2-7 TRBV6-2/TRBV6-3 CASRAAIAGGLGEQYF TGTGCCAGCAGAGCTGCCATAGCGGGAGGCCTCGGCGAGCAGTACTTC
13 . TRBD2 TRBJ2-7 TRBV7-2 CASSLVAGYEQYF TGTGCCAGCAGCTTAGTAGCGGGCTACGAGCAGTACTTC
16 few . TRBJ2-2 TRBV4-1 CASSLSSGANTGELFF TGCGCCAGCAGCCTCTCGTCAGGAGCGAACACCGGGGAGCTGTTTTTT
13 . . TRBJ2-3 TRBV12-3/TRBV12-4 CAITTGPKDTQYF TGTGCCATCACCACGGGCCCGAAAGATACGCAGTATTTT
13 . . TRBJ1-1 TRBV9 CASSEGGNTEAFF TGTGCCAGCAGCGAGGGAGGAAACACTGAAGCTTTCTTT
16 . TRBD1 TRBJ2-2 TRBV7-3 CASSLMLRGLGGELFF TGTGCCAGCAGCTTAATGCTCAGGGGGCTCGGCGGGGAGCTGTTTTTT
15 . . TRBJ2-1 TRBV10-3 CAISEAGTTYNEQFF TGTGCCATCAGTGAGGCGGGGACCACCTACAATGAGCAGTTCTTC
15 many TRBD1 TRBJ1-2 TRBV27 CASSPVGTGKYGYTF TGTGCCAGCAGTCCAGTCGGGACAGGGAAGTATGGCTACACCTTC
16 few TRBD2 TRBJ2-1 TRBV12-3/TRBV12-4 CASSPKGSGRYNEQFF TGTGCCAGCAGCCCCAAAGGTAGCGGGAGGTACAATGAGCAGTTCTTC
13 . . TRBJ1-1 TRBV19 CASSIFGNTEAFF TGTGCCAGTAGTATCTTTGGGAACACTGAAGCTTTCTTT
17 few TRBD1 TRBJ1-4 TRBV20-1 CSARSWRDSDPNEKLFF TGCAGTGCTAGAAGCTGGAGGGACAGCGATCCCAATGAAAAACTGTTTTTT
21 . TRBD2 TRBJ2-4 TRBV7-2 CASSLGGAAGGPGKSKNIQYF TGTGCCAGCAGCTTAGGGGGGGCAGCGGGAGGGCCCGGGAAATCCAAAAACATTCAGTACTTC
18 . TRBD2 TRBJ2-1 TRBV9 CASSALVGGANSYNEQFF TGTGCCAGCAGCGCGTTAGTCGGGGGGGCTAACTCCTACAATGAGCAGTTCTTC
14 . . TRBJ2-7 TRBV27 CASSLYAGTYEQYF TGTGCCAGCAGTTTATATGCGGGTACCTACGAGCAGTACTTC
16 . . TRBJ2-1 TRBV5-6 CASSSRLLNSYNEQFF TGTGCCAGCAGCTCCCGACTCCTCAATAGCTACAATGAGCAGTTCTTC
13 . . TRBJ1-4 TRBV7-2 CASSPVEWEKLFF TGTGCCAGCAGCCCCGTGGAATGGGAAAAATTGTTTTTT
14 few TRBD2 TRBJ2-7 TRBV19 CASSLGLGNYEQYF TGTGCCAGTAGTCTCGGACTAGGAAACTACGAGCAGTACTTC
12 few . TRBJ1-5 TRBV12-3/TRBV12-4 CASSLKRQPQHF TGTGCCAGCAGTTTGAAACGTCAGCCCCAGCATTTT
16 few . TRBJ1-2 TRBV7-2 CACSPRRTGLNYGYTF TGTGCCTGCAGCCCTCGGAGGACGGGACTGAACTATGGCTACACCTTC
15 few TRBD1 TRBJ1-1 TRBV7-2 CASGRQGKMNTEAFF TGTGCCAGCGGTCGACAGGGAAAAATGAACACTGAAGCTTTCTTT
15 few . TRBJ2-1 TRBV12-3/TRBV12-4 CASSPDRSSYNEQFF TGTGCCAGCAGTCCTGACAGGAGCTCCTACAATGAGCAGTTCTTC
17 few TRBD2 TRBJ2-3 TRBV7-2 CASSLSGTSIGTDTQYF TGTGCCAGCAGCTTAAGTGGGACTAGCATAGGCACAGATACGCAGTATTTT
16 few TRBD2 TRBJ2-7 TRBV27 CASSFTQRGGSYEQYF TGTGCCAGCAGTTTCACCCAGCGGGGGGGGTCCTACGAGCAGTACTTC
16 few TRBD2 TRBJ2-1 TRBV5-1 CASSPGLAGVDNEQFF TGCGCCAGCAGTCCGGGACTAGCGGGAGTAGACAATGAGCAGTTCTTC
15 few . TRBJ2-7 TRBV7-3 CASSPGRREPYEQYF TGTGCCAGCAGCCCCGGGCGAAGGGAGCCCTACGAGCAGTACTTC
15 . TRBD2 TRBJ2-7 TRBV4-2 CASSQGTSGVYEQYF TGTGCCAGCAGCCAAGGGACTAGCGGGGTCTACGAGCAGTACTTC
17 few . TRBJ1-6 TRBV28 CASSSIPRDSYNSPLHF TGTGCCAGCAGTTCAATCCCCAGGGATTCCTATAATTCACCCCTCCACTTT
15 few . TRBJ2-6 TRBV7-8 CASSRQAPGANVLTF TGTGCCAGCAGCCGACAGGCACCTGGGGCCAACGTCCTGACTTTC
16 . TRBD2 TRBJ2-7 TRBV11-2 CASSLEAGPGTYEQYF TGTGCCAGCAGCTTAGAAGCGGGGCCAGGCACCTACGAGCAGTACTTC
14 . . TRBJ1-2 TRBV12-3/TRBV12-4 CASSLVLTNYGYTF TGTGCCAGCAGTTTGGTCCTAACCAACTATGGCTACACCTTC
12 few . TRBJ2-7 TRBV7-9 CASSPAMYEQYF TGTGCCAGCAGCCCCGCCATGTACGAGCAGTACTTC
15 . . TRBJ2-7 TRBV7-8 CASSPFQGLSYEQYF TGTGCCAGCAGCCCCTTCCAGGGGCTCTCCTACGAGCAGTACTTC
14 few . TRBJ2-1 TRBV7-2 CASSLGGLHNEQFF TGTGCCAGCAGCTTAGGAGGTCTGCACAATGAGCAGTTCTTC
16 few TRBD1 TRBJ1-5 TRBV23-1 CASSQHGQGEDQPQHF TGCGCCAGCAGTCAGCACGGACAGGGAGAGGATCAGCCCCAGCATTTT
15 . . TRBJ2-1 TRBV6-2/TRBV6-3 CASTSRDGVKDEQFF TGTGCCAGCACGTCCCGGGACGGCGTTAAAGATGAGCAGTTCTTC
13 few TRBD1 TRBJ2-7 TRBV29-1 CSVLTGTGYEQYF TGCAGCGTGTTAACCGGGACAGGGTACGAGCAGTACTTC